This T cell receptor (beta chain) is from a study of cytomegalovirus exposure and HLA in healthy donors. Between the trimmed V and J ends, which lost 3 bases and 8 bases, there was a span of 13 bases. Germline-derived CDR1 and CDR2 are ENHRY and SYGVKD. The CDR3 covers 13 residues. The PCR ran on 60 Vbeta and 13 Jbeta primers. Study processing details: A later analysis counted some 87 million unique TCR beta chains, around 10 million shared. Libraries were prepared by immunoSEQ multiplex PCR; TCRdb keeps only in-frame clonotypes and omits some of them. V and J calls and clone size are copied from that table; D and trimming were computed from the DNA. The sample records 150,000 to 200,000 clones, about 82% being singletons.

The genes are TRBV10-3 and TRBJ1-2; no firm D call. The source is a female donor in good health and CMV-seronegative. The sample was PBMCs. The CDR3, as DNA: TGTGCCATCAGTGATATAGAGACTATGGGCTACACCTTC. This encodes CAISDIETMGYTF.